One sample yielded the 10 T cell receptor beta chains listed below, sequenced in a study of blood T cell repertoires in COVID-19. TCRdb keeps only in-frame clones here, not all; method: immunoSEQ multiplex PCR. The sample lists under 300,000 clones, around 86% occurring once. Specimen: PBMCs or T cells enriched from blood (not recorded which). These TCRs come from a man between 18 and 29 years old who had recovered from COVID-19.

This chain links TRBV3-1 (or the pseudogene TRBV3-2) with TRBJ1-2; perhaps TRBD1 as D (5 bases). The CDR3 totals 16 residues. Trimming removed 5 bases from V and 8 bases from J, with 24 bases in between. The germline gives CDR1 LGHDT, CDR2 YNNKEL (reference sequence). CDR3 sequence: CASSEPGGPYFHGYTF. The CDR3 nucleotides are TGTGCCAGCAGCGAGCCCGGGGGTCCCTATTTCCACGGCTACACCTTC.

The chain carries TRBV5-5 and TRBJ2-7; D is possibly TRBD2 (6 bases). CDR3 size: 13 residues. From germline, CDR1 is SGHKS and CDR2 YYEKEE (reference sequence). The V and J ends lost 5 bases and 2 bases respectively, with 11 bases between them. CDR3 residues: CASREGITYEQYF. DNA for the CDR3: TGTGCCAGCAGGGAGGGAATAACCTACGAGCAGTACTTC.

The rearrangement uses TRBV10-3 and TRBJ2-7, with 11 bases lining up with TRBD1. The CDR3 spans 14 residues. V lost 5 bases to trimming and J lost 3 bases; unmatched junction nucleotides: 3. CDR1 and CDR2 from the germline V gene are ENHRY and SYGVKD. The CDR3 here is CAISPGTGGYEQYF. CDR3 nucleotides: TGTGCCATCAGTCCCGGGACAGGGGGCTACGAGCAGTACTTC.

The rearrangement links TRBV7-3 to TRBJ2-3; 8 positions match TRBD2. The CDR3 totals 17 residues. Germline V gene lookup returns CDR1 SGHTA and CDR2 FQGTGA. V was pared by 2 bases and J by 1 base, with 8 bases of the junction left unmatched. The CDR3 region is CASSLALTSGGTDTQYF. The CDR3 nucleotides read TGTGCCAGCAGCTTAGCCCTAACTAGCGGAGGCACAGATACGCAGTATTTT.

The V call is TRBV28, the J call TRBJ1-4; TRBD1 matches 9 bases. The CDR3 is 16 residues long. The ends lost 3 bases at V and 7 bases at J; junction bases unmatched: 9. The germline CDR1 and CDR2 sequences are MDHEN and SYDVKM. The CDR3 sequence: CASSFSSGTGREKLFF. CDR3 sequence (DNA): TGTGCCAGCAGTTTCTCATCCGGGACAGGGCGTGAAAAACTGTTTTTT.

The chain links TRBV5-1 to TRBJ2-3, with 12 bases aligning to TRBD2. Germline V CDR1 and CDR2: SGHRS, YFSETQ. CDR3 length equals 15 residues. With 4 bases clipped from V and 3 bases from J, the junction kept 3 bases outside the gene matches. In DNA, the CDR3 is TGCGCCAGCAGCCCCGGACTAGCGGGGACAGATACGCAGTATTTT. Translation gives CASSPGLAGTDTQYF.

Only one count was recorded for this clone. The chain uses TRBV5-6 and TRBJ1-1, with D perhaps matching TRBD1 (5 bases). Looked up from germline, CDR1 is SGHDT and CDR2 is YYEEEE. V was clipped by 0 bases and J by 3 bases, with 6 bases between them. The CDR3 is 13 amino acids. The CDR3 loop reads CASSLGRDTEAFF. The DNA for the CDR3 is TGTGCCAGCAGCTTGGGCAGGGACACTGAAGCTTTCTTT.

The CDR3 sequence is CASIQGGLAASYNEQFF. The CDR3 DNA follows: TGTGCCAGCATACAGGGGGGACTAGCGGCCTCCTACAATGAGCAGTTCTTC. The chain recombines TRBV7-2 with TRBJ2-1, with 11 bases lining up with TRBD2. CDR3 length: 17 amino acids. The germline gives CDR1 SGHTA, CDR2 FQGNSA. V shed 7 bases and J 0 bases; nucleotides not matched to a gene: 8.

The V gene is TRBV4-1, the J gene TRBJ2-2; TRBD2 might be the D (6 bases). This CDR3 is 13 amino acids long. From germline, CDR1 is MGHRA and CDR2 YSYEKL. This chain's CDR3 is CAARDWNTGELFF. The CDR3 region has the DNA TGCGCTGCCCGGGACTGGAACACCGGGGAGCTGTTTTTT.

This clone was seen only once. The chain uses TRBV19 and TRBJ1-5; tentatively, D is TRBD1 (5 bases). The V end lost 6 bases, the J end lost 4 bases, and 16 bases lay between the germline ends. Germline CDR1 LNHDA, CDR2 SQIVND (reference sequence). The CDR3 runs 15 residues. CDR3 amino acids: CASRPGGTQNQPQHF. In DNA, the CDR3 is TGTGCCAGTAGGCCAGGAGGGACTCAAAATCAGCCCCAGCATTTT. Combining the CDR3 with reference TRBV19 and TRBJ1-5 gives the whole variable domain DGGITQSPKYLFRKEGQNVTLSCEQNLNHDAMYWYRQDPGQGLRLIYYSQIVNDFQKGDIAEGYSVSREKKESFPLTVTSAQKNPTAFYLCASRPGGTQNQPQHFGDGTRLSIL.